What follows are 29 T cell receptor beta chains derived from one specimen sequenced in a study of T-cell memory formation after mild COVID-19. TCRdb re-called the 5' RACE reads with MiXCR, one entry per CDR3 protein. Of about 250,000 distinct CDR3 sequences in the sample, 15% to 20% were seen once. Input material: PBMCs or a T cell subset sorted from them (not recorded which). These receptors were taken from a man between 18 and 29 years old who had mild COVID-19 (a few samples of this study predate the infection). Cell type and time point are not known.

This clonotype was seen only a few times. This sequence joins TRBV20-1 and TRBJ2-1; TRBD2 agrees at 9 bases. The CDR3 covers 15 residues. The germline gives CDR1 DFQATT, CDR2 SNEGSKA (reference sequence). Unmatched junction bases numbered 9, after V lost 0 bases and J lost 9 bases. The CDR3 coding sequence is TGCAGTGCTAGAGATCAGGGACTAGCAGGTGTTGAGCAGTTCTTC. Amino acids: CSARDQGLAGVEQFF.

The rearrangement joins TRBV20-1 to TRBJ2-1; D may be TRBD1 (5 bases). Looked up from germline, CDR1 is DFQATT and CDR2 is SNEGSKA (reference sequence). This CDR3 comprises 16 residues. The V end lost 1 base, the J end lost 0 bases, and 13 bases lay between the germline ends. CDR3 sequence: CSARAWGASSYNEQFF. For the CDR3, the DNA is TGCAGTGCTAGAGCGTGGGGCGCGAGCTCCTACAATGAGCAGTTCTTC.

The genes are TRBV9 and TRBJ2-3, with D unresolved. V was cut by 6 bases and J by 0 bases, with 11 bases left in between. There are 14 residues in the CDR3. CDR1 and CDR2 (germline): SGDLS, YYNGEE. The CDR3 nucleotides are TGTGCCAGCAACGGGCAATCTAGCACAGATACGCAGTATTTT. This encodes CASNGQSSTDTQYF.

V usage is TRBV4-2 and J usage is TRBJ1-5, with D uncertain. This CDR3 comprises 16 residues. The germline V gene has CDR1 LGHNA and CDR2 YNFKEQ. Trimming shortened V by 4 bases and J by 2 bases, and 15 bases separated the two germline ends. The chain's CDR3 is CASSPSGRLGNQPQHF. DNA for the CDR3: TGTGCCAGCAGCCCGAGCGGGAGGCTGGGCAATCAGCCCCAGCATTTT.

V is TRBV7-9 and J is TRBJ2-2; D call uncertain. The V gene's germline CDR1 is SEHNR and CDR2 FQNEAQ (reference sequence). Trimming removed 0 bases from V and 3 bases from J, with 8 bases in between. This CDR3 region has 15 residues. In DNA, the CDR3 is TGTGCCAGCAGCTTAGCCTCGCCTGACACCGGGGAGCTGTTTTTT. It translates to CASSLASPDTGELFF.

This clonotype came up a few times. The chain's CDR3 is CASSQNGQGNQPQHF. The CDR3 DNA sequence: TGTGCCAGCAGTCAAAACGGACAGGGGAATCAGCCCCAGCATTTT. The V gene is TRBV6-6, the J gene TRBJ1-5, with 9 positions matching TRBD1. V lost 5 bases, J lost 4 bases, and 6 bases stayed unmatched. From germline, CDR1 is MNHNY and CDR2 SVGAGI (reference sequence). This CDR3 is built from 15 residues.

This clonotype came up a few times. V is TRBV7-8 and J is TRBJ2-1; perhaps TRBD1 as D (5 bases). Deletions cut 5 bases from V and 12 bases from J, with 17 bases between. The germline V gene encodes CDR1 SGHVS and CDR2 FQNEAQ. The CDR3 contains 13 residues. The CDR3 reads CASSQRQGGGQFF. CDR3 DNA: TGTGCCAGCAGCCAACGGCAGGGTGGCGGGCAGTTCTTC.

This clonotype has a count of ten or more. In nucleotides, the CDR3 is TGCAGTGCTAGAGATGTTGCTGGGGGTACGCAGTATTTT. Protein: CSARDVAGGTQYF. The chain carries TRBV20-1 and TRBJ2-3, with D possibly called TRBD1 or TRBD2 (5 bases each). This CDR3 has 13 amino acids. V was trimmed by 0 bases and J by 8 bases, leaving 12 bases between them. The germline V gene has CDR1 DFQATT and CDR2 SNEGSKA (reference sequence).

This clonotype was seen a handful of times. This chain uses TRBV6-5 with TRBJ2-7; D is possibly TRBD1 or TRBD2 (5 bases each). Germline-derived CDR1 and CDR2 are MNHEY and SVGAGI. Between the trimmed V and J ends, which lost 8 bases and 4 bases, there was a span of 18 bases. The CDR3 consists of 14 residues. This CDR3 reads CASGPGTGIYEQYV. In DNA form, the CDR3 reads TGTGCCAGCGGTCCCGGGACGGGCATTTACGAGCAGTACGTC.

This sequence joins TRBV5-1 and TRBJ2-3; 7 bases align to TRBD1. With 4 bases clipped from V and 6 bases from J, the junction kept 8 bases outside the gene matches. The CDR3 is 14 residues long. Germline CDR1 and CDR2: SGHRS and YFSETQ. The DNA for the CDR3 is TGCGCCAGCAGCGAGGGACAGCCAGGGGATACGCAGTATTTT. Protein: CASSEGQPGDTQYF.

The rearrangement joins TRBV15 to TRBJ1-2, with no clear D. The length of the CDR3 is 12 residues. Looked up from germline, CDR1 is LNHNV and CDR2 is YYDKDF (reference sequence). V lost 1 base, J lost 8 bases, and 8 bases lay in between. CDR3: CATSRGPRGYTF. As DNA, the CDR3 is TGTGCCACCAGCAGAGGCCCCCGCGGCTACACCTTC.

The rearrangement joins TRBV2 to TRBJ2-7; D not resolved. Trimming left V 0 bases short and J 10 bases short, with 13 bases between. Germline CDR1 and CDR2: SNHLY and FYNNEI. The CDR3 has 13 amino acids. CDR3 residues: CASSEAGFDKQYF. The CDR3 bases are TGTGCCAGCAGTGAAGCGGGATTTGACAAACAGTACTTC.

This clonotype was seen more than once but under ten times. The chain couples TRBV6-2 or TRBV6-3 to TRBJ2-3; tentative D call: TRBD2 (6 bases). The V end lost 4 bases, the J end lost 5 bases, and 13 bases lay between the germline ends. Germline V gene sequence: CDR1 MNHEY, CDR2 SVGEGT. This CDR3 has 14 residues. The CDR3 is CASSLVGGRDTQYF. The CDR3 DNA sequence: TGTGCCAGCAGTTTGGTGGGGGGACGAGATACGCAGTATTTT.

The table lists this clonotype with a count of one. The V call is TRBV5-1, the J call TRBJ2-5; 8 positions match TRBD2. The CDR3 runs to 15 residues. Germline CDR1 and CDR2: SGHRS and YFSETQ. V lost 6 bases and J lost 5; bases outside the gene matches: 12. CDR3 bases: TGCGCCAGCACCGCCGGGACTAGTTTTAGGGAGACCCAGTACTTC. It translates to CASTAGTSFRETQYF. Supplemented by reference TRBV5-1 and TRBJ2-5, the full variable domain reads KAGVTQTPRYLIKTRGQQVTLSCSPISGHRSVSWYQQTPGQGLQFLFEYFSETQRNKGNFPGRFSGRQFSNSRSEMNVSTLELGDSALYLCASTAGTSFRETQYFGPGTRLLVL.

This clonotype has just a few counts. V gene TRBV11-2 combines with J gene TRBJ1-2, with D perhaps TRBD1 (6 bases). The V and J ends lost 5 bases and 4 bases respectively, with 20 bases between them. Germline CDR1 is SGHAT and CDR2 is FQNNGV. The CDR3 loop spans 16 amino acids. This CDR3 is CASSRGIGQILYGYTF. In DNA, the CDR3 is TGTGCCAGCAGCCGGGGAATTGGACAGATACTCTATGGCTACACCTTC.

The chain is built from TRBV5-1 and TRBJ2-3; TRBD2 matches at 8 bases. Germline assignment: CDR1 SGHRS and CDR2 YFSETQ. The junction had 11 bases not matched to a gene; V was cut back by 4 bases and J by 7 bases. The CDR3 runs 15 residues. Here the CDR3 DNA reads TGCGCCAGCAGCCCCGGGCTCGGGGGGGTAAATACGCAGTATTTT. Protein: CASSPGLGGVNTQYF.

In this sample, this clonotype turned up many times. The rearrangement joins TRBV4-2 to TRBJ2-7; D gene ambiguous. CDR3 size: 13 residues. Trimming stripped 4 bases from V and 5 bases from J, with 12 bases between. Per the germline V gene, CDR1 is LGHNA and CDR2 is YNFKEQ. CDR3 protein: CASSPQHGDEQYV. The DNA of the CDR3 is TGTGCCAGCAGCCCCCAGCATGGGGACGAGCAGTACGTC.

This clonotype was counted a few times. The chain is built from TRBV28 and TRBJ2-1; 8 bases map to TRBD2. The CDR3 is made up of 15 amino acids. J lost 5 bases, V lost 7 bases, and 10 bases had no gene match. The germline CDR1 and CDR2 sequences are MDHEN and SYDVKM. The CDR3 sequence: CASKATAGADNEQFF. CDR3 nucleotides: TGTGCCAGCAAAGCTACAGCGGGGGCGGACAATGAGCAGTTCTTC.

J is TRBJ1-1 and V is TRBV12-3 or TRBV12-4, with unresolved D. Deletions cut 6 bases from V and 3 bases from J, with 17 bases between. The CDR3 covers 15 residues. The CDR3 loop reads CASSPLGSGDTEAFF. DNA for the CDR3: TGTGCCAGCAGCCCGTTAGGGAGTGGAGACACTGAAGCTTTCTTT.

This sequence joins TRBV7-2 and TRBJ2-1; D call uncertain. V was shortened by 3 bases and J by 3 bases, with 6 bases between the two germline ends. Germline CDR1 and CDR2: SGHTA and FQGNSA. CDR3 length: 13 amino acids. CDR3 residues: CASSFSLYNEQFF. CDR3 sequence (DNA): TGTGCCAGCAGCTTCTCGCTCTACAATGAGCAGTTCTTC.

This chain links TRBV2 with TRBJ2-5, with D possibly matching TRBD1 (5 bases). The CDR3 is 16 residues long. Germline V CDR1 and CDR2: SNHLY, FYNNEI. Trimming removed 2 bases from V and 4 bases from J, with 17 bases in between. The CDR3 sequence is CASSEFFGATPETQYF. CDR3 bases: TGTGCCAGCAGTGAATTTTTTGGGGCTACCCCAGAGACCCAGTACTTC. The full variable domain, in which reference TRBV2 and TRBJ2-5 provide the parts outside the CDR3, is EPEVTQTPSHQVTQMGQEVILRCVPISNHLYFYWYRQILGQKVEFLVSFYNNEISEKSEIFDDQFSVERPDGSNFTLKIRSTKLEDSAMYFCASSEFFGATPETQYFGPGTRLLVL.

The sample holds a few counts of this clonotype. V and J are TRBV5-1 and TRBJ2-5, with TRBD1 matching 7 bases. The J segment lost 1 base and the V segment lost 3 bases, leaving 3 bases of the junction unmatched. This CDR3 contains 14 residues. Germline loops: CDR1 SGHRS, CDR2 YFSETQ. The chain's CDR3 is CASSWGQSQETQYF. The CDR3 region has the DNA TGCGCCAGCAGCTGGGGACAGTCCCAAGAGACCCAGTACTTC.

This clonotype was counted between two and nine times. V gene TRBV7-9 combines with J gene TRBJ1-5; a weak D match, TRBD1 (5 bases). The CDR3 is made up of 13 amino acids. The germline CDR1 and CDR2 sequences are SEHNR and FQNEAQ (reference sequence). Trimming stripped 4 bases from V and 4 bases from J, with 8 bases between. The CDR3, as DNA: TGTGCCAGCAGCTGGGGGTGGAATCAGCCCCAGCATTTT. This encodes CASSWGWNQPQHF.

This clonotype was recorded a few times. The chain carries TRBV11-1 and TRBJ1-1; D perhaps matches TRBD1 (5 bases). From germline, CDR1 is SGHAT and CDR2 FQDESV (reference sequence). The V end was cut by 6 bases, the J end by 1 base, with 12 bases between. This CDR3 is built from 14 residues. In DNA form, the CDR3 reads TGTGCCAGCAGTTTACGGGGGGGGAACACTGAAGCTTTCTTT. Amino acids: CASSLRGGNTEAFF. The complete variable domain, with remaining parts taken from reference TRBV11-1 and TRBJ1-1, reads EAEVAQSPRYKITEKSQAVAFWCDPISGHATLYWYRQILGQGPELLVQFQDESVVDDSQLPKDRFSAERLKGVDSTLKIQPAELGDSAMYLCASSLRGGNTEAFFGQGTRLTVV.

This clonotype was seen ten or more times. The rearrangement joins TRBV29-1 to TRBJ2-1; D not resolved. Germline V gene sequence: CDR1 SQVTM, CDR2 ANQGSEA. V was pared by 4 bases and J by 9 bases, with 7 bases between. The CDR3 runs to 10 residues. In DNA, the CDR3 is TGCAGCGTTGGAGTGCGTGAGCAGTTCTTC. Its translation: CSVGVREQFF.

This clonotype was recorded a few times. V is TRBV4-1 and J is TRBJ1-5; TRBD1 matches 9 bases. V shed 3 bases and J 3 bases; nucleotides not matched to a gene: 6. The CDR3 runs 16 residues. Germline V CDR1 and CDR2: MGHRA, YSYEKL. The CDR3 region has the DNA TGCGCCAGCAGCCATCCCGGGACAGGGTACAATCAGCCCCAGCATTTT. Protein sequence: CASSHPGTGYNQPQHF.

CDR3 amino acids: CSAAGIGRSYGYTF. CDR3 DNA sequence: TGCAGTGCCGCGGGGATAGGGCGTAGCTATGGCTACACCTTC. V and J are TRBV20-1 and TRBJ1-2, with D hard to call. The CDR3 extends over 14 amino acids. V was shortened by 6 bases and J by 4 bases, with 18 bases between the two germline ends. Germline loops: CDR1 DFQATT, CDR2 SNEGSKA (reference sequence).

In its sample, this clonotype was seen a few times. CDR3 in amino acids: CASSRAGQGFSGNTIYF. The CDR3 DNA reads as TGCGCCAGCAGCCGAGCGGGACAGGGATTTTCTGGAAACACCATATATTTT. The chain uses TRBV5-1 and TRBJ1-3, with 9 positions matching TRBD1. V shed 4 bases, J shed 1 base, and the junction held 9 bases outside the gene matches. Germline CDR1 and CDR2: SGHRS and YFSETQ. This CDR3 comprises 17 residues.

This clonotype was counted between two and nine times. The rearrangement uses TRBV7-2 and TRBJ1-1; the D gene is possibly TRBD1 (5 bases). From germline, CDR1 is SGHTA and CDR2 FQGNSA. The CDR3 is made up of 14 amino acids. Trimming left V 7 bases short and J 1 base short, with 13 bases between. CDR3 DNA sequence: TGTGCCAGCACCCTAGGCAGGGCGAACACTGAAGCTTTCTTT. Its protein is CASTLGRANTEAFF.